Following are 26 T cell receptor beta chains from one sample sequenced in a study of somatic mutations in cytotoxic T cells in rheumatoid arthritis. Method: immunoSEQ multiplex PCR; TCRdb's copy keeps in-frame clones and lacks some. The data contain around 7,400 clones, 80% to 90% of them seen just once; the ten biggest clones take up around 28%. Sequencing was performed on CD8+ T cells sorted from blood. These receptors all come from a woman between 65 and 79 years old with rheumatoid arthritis.

This clone showed up just a few times. The chain employs TRBV11-2 and TRBJ2-1, with a weak D call TRBD2 (6 bases). This CDR3 region has 15 residues. From germline, CDR1 is SGHAT and CDR2 FQNNGV. Trimming stripped 4 bases from V and 0 bases from J, with 10 bases between. CDR3 DNA: TGTGCCAGCAGCTCCGCTAGCGTCTCCTACAATGAGCAGTTCTTC. Translating it yields CASSSASVSYNEQFF.

This chain links TRBV2 with TRBJ1-2, with a weak D call TRBD1 (5 bases). V was pared by 0 bases and J by 4 bases, with 12 bases between. This CDR3 is 15 amino acids long. The germline gives CDR1 SNHLY, CDR2 FYNNEI. CDR3: CASSEALGALYGYTF. CDR3 coding DNA: TGTGCCAGCAGTGAAGCGCTAGGGGCCCTCTATGGCTACACCTTC. Drawing the rest from reference TRBV2 and TRBJ1-2, the complete variable domain is EPEVTQTPSHQVTQMGQEVILRCVPISNHLYFYWYRQILGQKVEFLVSFYNNEISEKSEIFDDQFSVERPDGSNFTLKIRSTKLEDSAMYFCASSEALGALYGYTFGSGTRLTVV.

This chain joins TRBV11-2 and TRBJ2-7; D is perhaps TRBD2 (5 bases). Trimming shortened V by 0 bases and J by 6 bases, and 15 bases separated the two germline ends. The CDR3 extends over 15 amino acids. Germline lookup yields CDR1 SGHAT and CDR2 FQNNGV. The CDR3: CASSLDGRAGGEQYF. CDR3 nucleotide sequence: TGTGCCAGCAGCTTAGATGGGCGGGCCGGTGGCGAGCAGTACTTC.

The chain employs TRBV10-2 and TRBJ2-7, with a tentative D call TRBD2 (6 bases). With 7 bases removed from V and 0 bases from J, the gap between germline ends came to 10 bases. The CDR3 sequence is 13 residues long. CDR1 and CDR2 (germline): WSHSY, SAAADI. The DNA of the CDR3 is TGCGCCAGCAAGGACGGGAGCTCCTACGAGCAGTACTTC. This translates into CASKDGSSYEQYF.

This sequence joins TRBV6-5 and TRBJ1-1, with D possibly TRBD1 on 6 matching bases. The germline V and J ends were trimmed by 2 bases and 1 base, with 11 bases remaining between them. The CDR3 has 15 amino acids. CDR1 and CDR2 (germline): MNHEY, SVGAGI. Here the CDR3 DNA reads TGTGCCAGCAGTTACGGGGACATTACGAACACTGAAGCTTTCTTT. This encodes CASSYGDITNTEAFF.

The rearrangement links TRBV9 to TRBJ2-1, with 9 bases aligning to TRBD2. With 1 base clipped from V and 3 bases from J, the junction kept 8 bases outside the gene matches. CDR3 size: 17 residues. In germline, CDR1 is SGDLS, CDR2 YYNGEE. The CDR3 sequence: CASSVSGGRLNYNEQFF. CDR3 sequence (DNA): TGTGCCAGCAGCGTAAGCGGGGGGCGCCTAAACTACAATGAGCAGTTCTTC.

The chain joins TRBV27 to TRBJ2-1, with 14 bases lining up with TRBD2. The CDR3 extends over 15 amino acids. V lost 5 bases, J lost 7 bases, and 4 bases stayed unmatched. The germline V gene encodes CDR1 MNHEY and CDR2 SMNVEV (reference sequence). The CDR3 nucleotides read TGTGCCAGCAGTCCCGGACTAGCGGGAGGAAATGAGCAGTTCTTC. It yields the protein CASSPGLAGGNEQFF.

The chain links TRBV4-1 to TRBJ2-1; TRBD1 matches at 7 bases. The germline V gene encodes CDR1 MGHRA and CDR2 YSYEKL. The length of the CDR3 is 16 residues. V lost 1 base, J lost 5 bases, and 8 bases stayed unmatched. Here the CDR3 reads CASSQVGQKPHNEQFF. DNA for the CDR3: TGCGCCAGCAGCCAAGTGGGACAGAAGCCCCACAATGAGCAGTTCTTC.

This chain links TRBV4-1 with TRBJ2-2; D is unclear. The V end was cut by 0 bases, the J end by 6 bases, with 5 bases between. There are 13 residues in the CDR3. The germline gives CDR1 MGHRA, CDR2 YSYEKL. CDR3 amino acids: CASSQDPSGELFF. DNA of the CDR3: TGCGCCAGCAGCCAAGACCCGTCCGGGGAGCTGTTTTTT.

This clone was picked up a small number of times. The genes are TRBV7-8 and TRBJ1-2; TRBD1 is a possible D gene (5 bases). V was clipped by 2 bases and J by 4 bases, with 14 bases between them. The CDR3 spans 15 residues. The V gene's germline CDR1 is SGHVS and CDR2 FQNEAQ. CDR3 amino acids: CASSLSLQELYGYTF. In DNA form, the CDR3 reads TGTGCCAGCAGCTTATCCCTACAGGAACTCTATGGCTACACCTTC.

This chain uses TRBV5-4 with TRBJ2-7, with 7 nucleotides matching TRBD1. V shed 3 bases, J shed 5 bases, and the junction held 8 bases outside the gene matches. This CDR3 is 14 amino acids long. CDR1 and CDR2 (germline): SGHNT, YYREEE (reference sequence). CDR3 residues: CASSSVRQGHEQYF. As DNA, the CDR3 is TGTGCCAGCAGCTCAGTGCGACAGGGTCACGAGCAGTACTTC.

The CDR3 bases are TGTGCCAGCAGCTTGGTAGCTAGCGGGAGCTACGAGCAGTACTTC. Amino acid sequence: CASSLVASGSYEQYF. The V call is TRBV5-8, the J call TRBJ2-7; the match to TRBD2 covers 10 bases. CDR1 and CDR2 from the germline V gene are SGHTS and YDEGEE. This CDR3 region has 15 residues. V lost 0 bases and J lost 3; bases outside the gene matches: 3.

The chain has TRBV28 and TRBJ2-7; 9 bases match TRBD2. The CDR3 totals 16 residues. The junction had 9 bases not matched to a gene; V was cut back by 3 bases and J by 3 bases. Germline CDR1 reads MDHEN; CDR2 reads SYDVKM. The CDR3 DNA sequence: TGTGCCAGCAGTTTGATGGGACGAGCGGGAGGCTACGAGCAGTACTTC. It yields the protein CASSLMGRAGGYEQYF. Full variable domain (missing parts from reference TRBV28 and TRBJ2-7): DVKVTQSSRYLVKRTGEKVFLECVQDMDHENMFWYRQDPGLGLRLIYFSYDVKMKEKGDIPEGYSVSREKKERFSLILESASTNQTSMYLCASSLMGRAGGYEQYFGPGTRLTVT.

This chain uses TRBV4-1 with TRBJ2-5; TRBD1 is a possible D gene (5 bases). The length of the CDR3 is 14 residues. Trimming cost V 4 bases and J 2 bases, with 11 bases left between them. Germline V CDR1 and CDR2: MGHRA, YSYEKL. The CDR3 DNA follows: TGCGCCAGCAGCCGAGGACCAGGGCAAGAGACCCAGTACTTC. Residues: CASSRGPGQETQYF.

V and J are TRBV6-6 and TRBJ1-1; D ambiguous. The CDR3 is 14 residues long. V was trimmed by 5 bases and J by 0 bases, leaving 10 bases between them. Per the germline V gene, CDR1 is MNHNY and CDR2 is SVGAGI (reference sequence). The CDR3 nucleotides read TGTGCCAGCAGTGGAGATTTTCTGAACACTGAAGCTTTCTTT. Residues: CASSGDFLNTEAFF.

This chain joins TRBV30 and TRBJ1-1, with a weak D call TRBD1 (5 bases). Between the trimmed V and J ends, which lost 0 bases and 6 bases, there was a span of 17 bases. CDR3 length: 15 residues. Germline assignment: CDR1 GTSNPN and CDR2 SVGIG (reference sequence). Here the CDR3 reads CAWSVQGALNAEAFF. The CDR3 DNA is TGTGCCTGGAGTGTACAAGGGGCCCTCAACGCTGAAGCTTTCTTT.

J is TRBJ1-5 and V is TRBV5-6, with unresolved D. The CDR3 has 15 amino acids. CDR1 and CDR2 (germline): SGHDT, YYEEEE. V lost 0 bases to trimming and J lost 4 bases, with 11 bases between them. The CDR3 DNA sequence: TGTGCCAGCAGCTTGGGGACTTCTGGTAATCAGCCCCAGCATTTT. Translation gives CASSLGTSGNQPQHF.

The rearrangement uses TRBV4-1 and TRBJ1-2; D might be TRBD1 (6 bases). Trimming shortened V by 0 bases and J by 4 bases, and 12 bases separated the two germline ends. The germline CDR1 and CDR2 sequences are MGHRA and YSYEKL. The CDR3 length is 15 residues. Written as DNA, the CDR3 is TGCGCCAGCAGCCAAGAAGGCAGGGGTATCTATGGCTACACCTTC. It codes for CASSQEGRGIYGYTF.

This rearrangement joins TRBV9 to TRBJ2-1; 7 nucleotides align to TRBD1. Trimming removed 3 bases from V and 3 bases from J; junction bases left unmatched: 6. This CDR3 contains 15 residues. Germline V lookup: CDR1 SGDLS, CDR2 YYNGEE. The CDR3 coding sequence is TGTGCCAGCAGCGCCGGGGCAGGGGGCTACAATGAGCAGTTCTTC. As protein: CASSAGAGGYNEQFF. Based on the CDR3 plus reference TRBV9 and TRBJ2-1, the full variable domain is DSGVTQTPKHLITATGQRVTLRCSPRSGDLSVYWYQQSLDQGLQFLIQYYNGEERAKGNILERFSAQQFPDLHSELNLSSLELGDSALYFCASSAGAGGYNEQFFGPGTRLTVL.

The V call is TRBV30, the J call TRBJ2-1, with TRBD2 identical over 8 bases. The CDR3 sequence is 15 residues long. Germline CDR1 GTSNPN, CDR2 SVGIG (reference sequence). Unmatched junction bases numbered 8, after V lost 0 bases and J lost 7 bases. CDR3 sequence: CAWSVLAGGENEQFF. The CDR3 DNA sequence: TGTGCCTGGAGTGTTCTGGCGGGGGGAGAGAATGAGCAGTTCTTC.

The gene calls are TRBV7-3 and TRBJ2-3; 7 bases agree with TRBD1. With V trimmed by 5 bases and J by 1 base, 3 bases remained unmatched. CDR1 is SGHTA, CDR2 FQGTGA, per germline. The CDR3 length is 14 residues. The CDR3 nucleotides are TGTGCCAGCAGCCACACAGGGGGCACAGATACGCAGTATTTT. Translation gives CASSHTGGTDTQYF. The full variable domain, rest sourced from reference TRBV7-3 and TRBJ2-3, is GAGVSQTPSNKVTEKGKYVELRCDPISGHTALYWYRQSLGQGPEFLIYFQGTGAADDSGLPNDRFFAVRPEGSVSTLKIQRTERGDSAVYLCASSHTGGTDTQYFGPGTRLTVL.

The chain has TRBV5-1 and TRBJ2-3; 14 bases are shared with TRBD2. CDR3 length: 19 residues. CDR1 and CDR2 from the germline V gene are SGHRS and YFSETQ. The J segment lost 0 bases and the V segment lost 3 bases, leaving 9 bases of the junction unmatched. The CDR3 region is CASSSGLAGDGSSTDTQYF. Written as DNA, the CDR3 is TGCGCCAGCAGCTCGGGACTAGCGGGAGACGGATCTAGCACAGATACGCAGTATTTT.

The chain has TRBV18 and TRBJ1-1; D remains unclear. In germline, CDR1 is KGHSH, CDR2 LQKENI. This CDR3 comprises 11 residues. V gave up 4 bases and J gave up 6 bases, with 6 bases separating them. DNA of the CDR3: TGTGCCAGCTCACTAACATCTGAAGCTTTCTTT. Translated: CASSLTSEAFF.

V is TRBV9 and J is TRBJ2-7; no firm D call. Deletions cut 0 bases from V and 0 bases from J, with 10 bases between. CDR3 size: 15 residues. CDR1 and CDR2 from the germline V gene are SGDLS and YYNGEE. Written as DNA, the CDR3 is TGTGCCAGCAGCGTAGGTGCTCTGAGCTCCTACGAGCAGTACTTC. This gives the protein CASSVGALSSYEQYF.

A note on this clone: The germline gene is not matched at one end of the junction; a read error may be the cause. The genes are TRBV7-7 and TRBJ2-1; no clear D gene. Germline V CDR1 and CDR2: SSHAT, FNYEAQ (reference sequence). The CDR3 is made up of 13 amino acids. For the CDR3, the DNA is TGTGCTAGCAGCTTAGCCCCTAGCAATGAGCAGTTCTTC. Translating it yields CASSLAPSNEQFF. The variable domain in full, completed from reference TRBV7-7 and TRBJ2-1, reads GAGVSQSPRYKVTKRGQDVTLRCDPISSHATLYWYQQALGQGPEFLTYFNYEAQPDKSGLPSDRFSAERPEGSISTLTIQRTEQRDSAMYRCASSLAPSNEQFFGPGTRLTVL.

This clone was detected only a few times. The chain recombines TRBV13 with TRBJ2-5, with D perhaps TRBD1 (6 bases). Germline CDR1 and CDR2: PRHDT and FYEKMQ (reference sequence). CDR3 length: 14 amino acids. V lost 5 bases to trimming and J lost 1 base, with 11 bases between them. This chain's CDR3 is CASSRTAAQETQYF. The CDR3 coding sequence is TGTGCCAGCAGCCGGACAGCCGCCCAAGAGACCCAGTACTTC.